Included here is one T cell receptor (beta chain) sequence, with context. The data were obtained in a study of control samples from healthy donors and cancer patients. V shed 5 bases, J shed 3 bases, and the junction held 8 bases outside the gene matches. The CDR3 sequence is 17 residues long. Germline V lookup: CDR1 MNHNY, CDR2 SVGAGI (reference sequence). Generated by immunoSEQ multiplex PCR, the TCRdb table keeps only in-frame clones and is missing some. The data hold under 130,000 clones, with approximately 90% observed a single time. The sequence was collected from a man in his fifties or sixties with lung cancer. The sample was PBMCs. The chain uses TRBV6-6 and TRBJ1-3; 12 bases align to TRBD1. CDR3 region: CASSRWGTGGVGNTIYF. The CDR3, as DNA: TGTGCCAGCAGTCGCTGGGGGACAGGGGGCGTTGGAAACACCATATATTTT.